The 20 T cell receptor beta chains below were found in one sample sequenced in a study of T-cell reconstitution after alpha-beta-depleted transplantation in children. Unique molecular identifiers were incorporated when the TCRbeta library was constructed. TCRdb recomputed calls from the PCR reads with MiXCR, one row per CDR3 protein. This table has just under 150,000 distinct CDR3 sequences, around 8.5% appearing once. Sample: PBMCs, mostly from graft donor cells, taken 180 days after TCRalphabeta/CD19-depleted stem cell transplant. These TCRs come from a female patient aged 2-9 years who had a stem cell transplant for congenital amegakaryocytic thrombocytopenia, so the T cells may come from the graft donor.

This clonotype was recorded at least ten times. CDR3 nucleotide sequence: TGTGCTAGTGGGTCCACAGGGTCCCAAGAGACCCAGTACTTC. Encoded protein: CASGSTGSQETQYF. This sequence joins TRBV12-5 and TRBJ2-5; D is perhaps TRBD1 (6 bases). V was pared by 6 bases and J by 1 base, with 12 bases between. The CDR3 runs 14 residues. Germline V gives CDR1 LGHNT, CDR2 FRNRAP.

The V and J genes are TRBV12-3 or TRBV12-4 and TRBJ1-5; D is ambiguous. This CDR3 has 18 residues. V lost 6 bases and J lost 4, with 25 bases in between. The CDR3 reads CASSNLLDALVPNQPQHF. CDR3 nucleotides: TGTGCCAGCAGCAACCTCCTGGACGCCCTAGTCCCGAATCAGCCCCAGCATTTT.

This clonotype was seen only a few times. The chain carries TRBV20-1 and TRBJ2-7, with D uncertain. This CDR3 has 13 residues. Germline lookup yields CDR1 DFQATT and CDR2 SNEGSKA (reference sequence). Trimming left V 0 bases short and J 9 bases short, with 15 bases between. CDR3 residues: CSARDPLRVPQYF. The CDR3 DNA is TGCAGTGCTAGAGATCCGCTCAGAGTGCCGCAGTACTTC.

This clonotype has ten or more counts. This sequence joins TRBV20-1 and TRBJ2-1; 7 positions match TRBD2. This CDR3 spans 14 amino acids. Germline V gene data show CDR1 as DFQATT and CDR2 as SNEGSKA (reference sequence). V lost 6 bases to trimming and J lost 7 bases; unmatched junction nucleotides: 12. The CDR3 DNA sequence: TGCAGTGCGCCCCGAAGCGGGATTGTTAATGAGCAGTTCTTC. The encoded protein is CSAPRSGIVNEQFF.

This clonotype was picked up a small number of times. CDR3 sequence reads: CASSLGVRTGYNSPLHF. The CDR3 DNA sequence: TGCGCCAGCAGCTTGGGGGTCCGGACAGGCTATAATTCACCCCTCCACTTT. The chain is built from TRBV5-1 and TRBJ1-6, with TRBD1 matching 7 bases. The V segment lost 0 bases and the J segment 3 bases; nucleotides outside the gene matches: 6. This CDR3 contains 17 residues. Germline V lookup: CDR1 SGHRS, CDR2 YFSETQ.

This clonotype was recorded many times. CDR3 sequence (DNA): TGCAGCGTTGAAGATTGGGACTTCCCGTGGCACAATGAGCAGTTCTTC. The encoded protein is CSVEDWDFPWHNEQFF. The V call is TRBV29-1, the J call TRBJ2-1, with a possible D match to TRBD2 (6 bases). Between the trimmed V and J ends, which lost 0 bases and 5 bases, there was a span of 17 bases. The CDR3 covers 16 residues. The germline CDR1 and CDR2 sequences are SQVTM and ANQGSEA.

Here the CDR3 DNA reads TGTGCCAGCAGACCCGGGAGCCACGGCTACACCTTC. Residues: CASRPGSHGYTF. The chain uses TRBV6-5 and TRBJ1-2; no reliable D call. CDR1 and CDR2 (germline): MNHEY, SVGAGI. Trimming removed 6 bases at V and 8 bases at J, with 13 bases between. The CDR3 is made up of 12 amino acids.

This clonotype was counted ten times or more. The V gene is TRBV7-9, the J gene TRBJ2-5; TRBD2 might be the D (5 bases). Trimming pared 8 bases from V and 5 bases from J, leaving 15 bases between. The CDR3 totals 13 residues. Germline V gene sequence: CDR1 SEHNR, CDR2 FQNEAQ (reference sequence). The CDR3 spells CASSSGYVETQYF. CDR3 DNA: TGTGCCAGCTCGTCGGGGTACGTGGAGACCCAGTACTTC.

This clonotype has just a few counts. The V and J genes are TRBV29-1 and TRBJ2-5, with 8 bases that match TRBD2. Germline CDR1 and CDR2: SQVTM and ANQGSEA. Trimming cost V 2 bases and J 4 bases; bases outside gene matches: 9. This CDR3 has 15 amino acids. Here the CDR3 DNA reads TGCAGCGTTGAAACGCGTAGCGGGGTCCGAGAGACCCAGTACTTC. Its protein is CSVETRSGVRETQYF.

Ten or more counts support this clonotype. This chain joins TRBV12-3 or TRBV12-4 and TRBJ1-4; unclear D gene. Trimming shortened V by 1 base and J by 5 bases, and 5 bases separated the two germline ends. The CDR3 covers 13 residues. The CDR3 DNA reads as TGTGCCAGCAGTTTAGATAGAAATGAAAAACTGTTTTTT. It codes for CASSLDRNEKLFF.

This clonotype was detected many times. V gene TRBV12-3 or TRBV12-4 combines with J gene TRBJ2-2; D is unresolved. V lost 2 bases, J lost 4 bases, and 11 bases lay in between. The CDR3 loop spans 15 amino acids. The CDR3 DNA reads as TGTGCCAGCAGTTTAAGGCGGATGAGCACCGGGGAGCTGTTTTTT. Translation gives CASSLRRMSTGELFF.

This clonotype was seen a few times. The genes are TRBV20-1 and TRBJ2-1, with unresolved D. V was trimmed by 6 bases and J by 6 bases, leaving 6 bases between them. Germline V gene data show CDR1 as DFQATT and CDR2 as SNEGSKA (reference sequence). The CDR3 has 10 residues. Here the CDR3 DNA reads TGCAGTGCCAAGGGCAATGAGCAGTTCTTC. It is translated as CSAKGNEQFF.

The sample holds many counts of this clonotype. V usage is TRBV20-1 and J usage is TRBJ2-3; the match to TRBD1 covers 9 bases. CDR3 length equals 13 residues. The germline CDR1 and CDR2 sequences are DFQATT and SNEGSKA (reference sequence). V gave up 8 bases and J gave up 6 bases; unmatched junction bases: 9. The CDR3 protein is CSPTGGPGDTQYF. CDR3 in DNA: TGCAGTCCCACAGGGGGCCCGGGGGATACGCAGTATTTT.

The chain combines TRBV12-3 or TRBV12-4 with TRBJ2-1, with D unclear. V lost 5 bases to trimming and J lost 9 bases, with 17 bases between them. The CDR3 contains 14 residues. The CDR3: CASSPSGRIAEQFF. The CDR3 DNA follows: TGTGCCAGCAGTCCATCAGGTCGAATTGCTGAGCAGTTCTTC.

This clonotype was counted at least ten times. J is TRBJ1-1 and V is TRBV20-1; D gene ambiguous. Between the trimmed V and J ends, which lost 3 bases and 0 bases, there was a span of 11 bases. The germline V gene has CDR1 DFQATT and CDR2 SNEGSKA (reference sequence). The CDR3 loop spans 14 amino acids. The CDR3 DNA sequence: TGCAGTGCTAGTGGTGGCACATTGAACACTGAAGCTTTCTTT. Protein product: CSASGGTLNTEAFF.

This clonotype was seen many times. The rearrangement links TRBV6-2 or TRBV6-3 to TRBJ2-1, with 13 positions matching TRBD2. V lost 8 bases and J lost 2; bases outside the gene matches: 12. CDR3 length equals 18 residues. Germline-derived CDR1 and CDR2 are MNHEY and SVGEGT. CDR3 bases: TGTGCCAGCGACAAGGGGACTAGCGGGATATTAGCCTACAATGAGCAGTTCTTC. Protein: CASDKGTSGILAYNEQFF.

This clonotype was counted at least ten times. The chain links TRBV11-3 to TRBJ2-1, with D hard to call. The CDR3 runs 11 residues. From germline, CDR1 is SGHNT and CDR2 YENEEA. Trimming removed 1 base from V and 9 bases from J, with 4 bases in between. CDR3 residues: CASSLGGEQFF. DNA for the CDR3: TGTGCCAGCAGCTTAGGGGGTGAGCAGTTCTTC.

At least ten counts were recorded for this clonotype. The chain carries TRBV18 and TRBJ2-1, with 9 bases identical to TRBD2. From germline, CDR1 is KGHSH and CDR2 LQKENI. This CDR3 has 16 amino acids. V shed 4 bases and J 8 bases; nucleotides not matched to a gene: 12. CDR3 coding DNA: TGTGCCAGCTCACGAAGTGCTAGCGGGGCAGGGGATGAGCAGTTCTTC. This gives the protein CASSRSASGAGDEQFF.

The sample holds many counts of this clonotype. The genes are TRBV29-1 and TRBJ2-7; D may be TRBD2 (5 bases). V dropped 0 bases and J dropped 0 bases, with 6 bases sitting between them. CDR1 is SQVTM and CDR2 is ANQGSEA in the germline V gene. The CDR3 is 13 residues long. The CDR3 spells CSVEDEGSYEQYF. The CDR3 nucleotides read TGCAGCGTTGAAGATGAGGGCTCCTACGAGCAGTACTTC.

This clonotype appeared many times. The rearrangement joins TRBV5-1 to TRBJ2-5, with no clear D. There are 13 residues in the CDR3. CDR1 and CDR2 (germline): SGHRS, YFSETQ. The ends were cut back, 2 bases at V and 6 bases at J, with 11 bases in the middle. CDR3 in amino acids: CASSFWQTQTQYF. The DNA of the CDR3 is TGCGCCAGCAGCTTTTGGCAGACCCAGACCCAGTACTTC.